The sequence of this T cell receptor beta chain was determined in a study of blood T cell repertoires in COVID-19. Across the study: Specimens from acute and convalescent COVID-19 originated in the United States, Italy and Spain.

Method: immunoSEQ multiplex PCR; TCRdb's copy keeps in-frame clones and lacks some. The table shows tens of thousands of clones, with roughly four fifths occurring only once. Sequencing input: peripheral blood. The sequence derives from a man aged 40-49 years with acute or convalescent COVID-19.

The CDR3 DNA sequence: TGTGCCAGCAGCGTAGAACAGGAAAATTCACCCCTCCACTTT. Its protein is CASSVEQENSPLHF. The V and J genes are TRBV9 and TRBJ1-6; TRBD1 might be the D (5 bases). From germline, CDR1 is SGDLS and CDR2 YYNGEE. This CDR3 region has 14 residues. V was cut by 0 bases and J by 7 bases, with 8 bases left in between. The variable domain in full, completed from reference TRBV9 and TRBJ1-6, reads DSGVTQTPKHLITATGQRVTLRCSPRSGDLSVYWYQQSLDQGLQFLIQYYNGEERAKGNILERFSAQQFPDLHSELNLSSLELGDSALYFCASSVEQENSPLHFGNGTRLTVT.